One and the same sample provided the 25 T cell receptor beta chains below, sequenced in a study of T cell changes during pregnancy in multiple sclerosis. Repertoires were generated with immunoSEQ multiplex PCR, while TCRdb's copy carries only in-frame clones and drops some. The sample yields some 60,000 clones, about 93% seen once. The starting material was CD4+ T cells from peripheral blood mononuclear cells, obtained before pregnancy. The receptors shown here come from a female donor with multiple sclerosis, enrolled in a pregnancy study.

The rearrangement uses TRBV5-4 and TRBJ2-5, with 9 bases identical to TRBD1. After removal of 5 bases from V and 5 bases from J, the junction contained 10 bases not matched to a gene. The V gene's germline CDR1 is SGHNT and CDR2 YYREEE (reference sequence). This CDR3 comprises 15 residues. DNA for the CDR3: TGTGCCAGCAGAAGAGACAGGGGGGTGTCGGAGACCCAGTACTTC. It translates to CASRRDRGVSETQYF. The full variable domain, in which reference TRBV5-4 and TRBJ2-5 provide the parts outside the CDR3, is ETGVTQSPTHLIKTRGQQVTLRCSSQSGHNTVSWYQQALGQGPQFIFQYYREEENGRGNFPPRFSGLQFPNYSSELNVNALELDDSALYLCASRRDRGVSETQYFGPGTRLLVL.

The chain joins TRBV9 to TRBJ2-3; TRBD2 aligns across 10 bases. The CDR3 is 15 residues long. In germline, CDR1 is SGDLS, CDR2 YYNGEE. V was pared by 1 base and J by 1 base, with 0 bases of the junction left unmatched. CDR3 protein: CASSVLAGGTDTQYF. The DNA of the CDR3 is TGTGCCAGCAGCGTACTAGCGGGAGGCACAGATACGCAGTATTTT.

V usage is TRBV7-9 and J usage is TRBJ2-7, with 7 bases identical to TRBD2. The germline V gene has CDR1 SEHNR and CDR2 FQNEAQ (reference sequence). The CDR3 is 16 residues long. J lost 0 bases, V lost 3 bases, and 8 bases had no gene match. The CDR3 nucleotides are TGTGCCAGCAGCTTTACGGGGGGTGGTAGCTCCTACGAGCAGTACTTC. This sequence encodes CASSFTGGGSSYEQYF.

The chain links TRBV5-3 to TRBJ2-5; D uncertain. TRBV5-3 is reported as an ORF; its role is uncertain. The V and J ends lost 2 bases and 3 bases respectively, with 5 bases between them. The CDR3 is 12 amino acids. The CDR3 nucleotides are TGTGCCAGAAGCTTCACAGAAGAGACCCAGTACTTC. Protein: CARSFTEETQYF.

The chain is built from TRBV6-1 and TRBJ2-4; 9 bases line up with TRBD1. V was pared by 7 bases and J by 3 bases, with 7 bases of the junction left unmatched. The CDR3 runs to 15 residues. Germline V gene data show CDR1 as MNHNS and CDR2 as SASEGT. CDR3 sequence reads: CASNTGGVVKNIQYF. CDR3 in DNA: TGTGCCAGCAACACAGGGGGCGTAGTCAAAAACATTCAGTACTTC.

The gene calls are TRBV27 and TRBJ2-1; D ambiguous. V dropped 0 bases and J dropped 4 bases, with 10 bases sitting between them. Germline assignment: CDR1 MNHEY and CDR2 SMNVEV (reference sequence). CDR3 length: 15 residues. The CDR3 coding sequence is TGTGCCAGCAGTTTATCCTCTCCCGGGTACAATGAGCAGTTCTTC. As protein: CASSLSSPGYNEQFF.

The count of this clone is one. CDR3 nucleotide sequence: TGCGCCAGCGGACCCTCGAAGGGGGAGACCCAGTACTTC. The encoded protein is CASGPSKGETQYF. V is TRBV5-1 and J is TRBJ2-5, with D possibly being TRBD1 (5 bases). The length of the CDR3 is 13 residues. V was cut by 7 bases and J by 5 bases, with 15 bases left in between. Germline values: CDR1 SGHRS, CDR2 YFSETQ.

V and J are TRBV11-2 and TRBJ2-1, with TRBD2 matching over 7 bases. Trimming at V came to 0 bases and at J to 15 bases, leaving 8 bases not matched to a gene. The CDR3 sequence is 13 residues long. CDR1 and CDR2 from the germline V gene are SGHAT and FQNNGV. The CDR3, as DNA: TGTGCCAGCAGCTTAGATAGCGGGCCCGTGGTGTTCTTC. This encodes CASSLDSGPVVFF. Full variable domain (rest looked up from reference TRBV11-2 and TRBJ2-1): EAGVAQSPRYKIIEKRQSVAFWCNPISGHATLYWYQQILGQGPKLLIQFQNNGVVDDSQLPKDRFSAERLKGVDSTLKIQPAKLEDSAVYLCASSLDSGPVVFFGPGTRLTVL.

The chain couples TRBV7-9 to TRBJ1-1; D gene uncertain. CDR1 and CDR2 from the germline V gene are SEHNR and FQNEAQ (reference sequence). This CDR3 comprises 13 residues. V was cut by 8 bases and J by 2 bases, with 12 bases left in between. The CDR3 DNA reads TGTGCCAGCGAGTACTCCACCAACACTGAAGCTTTCTTT. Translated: CASEYSTNTEAFF.

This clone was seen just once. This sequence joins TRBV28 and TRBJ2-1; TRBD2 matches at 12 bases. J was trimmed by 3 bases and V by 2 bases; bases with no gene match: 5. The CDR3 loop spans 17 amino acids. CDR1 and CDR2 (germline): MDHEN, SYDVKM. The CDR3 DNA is TGTGCCAGCAGTTTAGGAGCTAGCGGGAGGGTCTACAATGAGCAGTTCTTC. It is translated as CASSLGASGRVYNEQFF.

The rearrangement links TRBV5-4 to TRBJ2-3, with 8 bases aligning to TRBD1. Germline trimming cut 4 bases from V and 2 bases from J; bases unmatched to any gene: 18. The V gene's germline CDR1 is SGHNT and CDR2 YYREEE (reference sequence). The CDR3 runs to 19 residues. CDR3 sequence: CASSHPGPHQGAYTDTQYF. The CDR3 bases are TGTGCCAGCAGCCATCCCGGGCCCCATCAGGGGGCTTACACAGATACGCAGTATTTT.

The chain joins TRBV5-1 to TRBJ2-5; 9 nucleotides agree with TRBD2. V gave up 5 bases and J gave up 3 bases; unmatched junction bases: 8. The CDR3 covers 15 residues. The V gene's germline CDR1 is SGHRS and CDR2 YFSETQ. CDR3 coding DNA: TGCGCCAGCAGAGGGGGACTAGCTATAAAAGAGACCCAGTACTTC. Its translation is CASRGGLAIKETQYF.

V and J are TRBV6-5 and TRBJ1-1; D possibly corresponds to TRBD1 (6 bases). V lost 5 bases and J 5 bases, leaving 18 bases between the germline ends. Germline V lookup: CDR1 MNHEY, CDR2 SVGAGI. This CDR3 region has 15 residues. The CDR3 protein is CASSPAGGQGTEAFF. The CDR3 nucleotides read TGTGCCAGCAGTCCGGCGGGGGGGCAGGGAACTGAAGCTTTCTTT.

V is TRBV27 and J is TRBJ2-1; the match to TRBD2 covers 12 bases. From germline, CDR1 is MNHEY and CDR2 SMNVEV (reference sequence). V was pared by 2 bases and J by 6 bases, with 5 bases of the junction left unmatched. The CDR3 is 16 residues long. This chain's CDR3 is CASSLSLAGGPNEQFF. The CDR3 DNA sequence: TGTGCCAGCAGTTTAAGTCTAGCGGGAGGGCCCAATGAGCAGTTCTTC.

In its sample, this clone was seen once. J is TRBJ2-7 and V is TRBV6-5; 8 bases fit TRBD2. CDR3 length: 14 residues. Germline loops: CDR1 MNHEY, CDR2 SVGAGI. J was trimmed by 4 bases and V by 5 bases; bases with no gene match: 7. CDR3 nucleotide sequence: TGTGCCAGCAGTGATAGCGGGACCTATTACGAGCAGTACTTC. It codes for CASSDSGTYYEQYF.

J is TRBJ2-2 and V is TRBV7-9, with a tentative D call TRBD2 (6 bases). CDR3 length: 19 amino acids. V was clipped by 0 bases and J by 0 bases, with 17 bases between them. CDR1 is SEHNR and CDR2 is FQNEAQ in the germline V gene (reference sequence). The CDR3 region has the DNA TGTGCCAGCAGCTTAGCGGTGTTAGCGGACATCGCGAACACCGGGGAGCTGTTTTTT. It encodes CASSLAVLADIANTGELFF.

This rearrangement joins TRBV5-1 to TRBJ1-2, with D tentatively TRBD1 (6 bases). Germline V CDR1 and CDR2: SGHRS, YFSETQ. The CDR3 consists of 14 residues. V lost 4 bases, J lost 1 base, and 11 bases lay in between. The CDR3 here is CASSRQEFNYGYTF. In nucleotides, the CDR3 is TGCGCCAGCAGCCGACAGGAATTTAACTATGGCTACACCTTC. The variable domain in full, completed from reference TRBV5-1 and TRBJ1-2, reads KAGVTQTPRYLIKTRGQQVTLSCSPISGHRSVSWYQQTPGQGLQFLFEYFSETQRNKGNFPGRFSGRQFSNSRSEMNVSTLELGDSALYLCASSRQEFNYGYTFGSGTRLTVV.

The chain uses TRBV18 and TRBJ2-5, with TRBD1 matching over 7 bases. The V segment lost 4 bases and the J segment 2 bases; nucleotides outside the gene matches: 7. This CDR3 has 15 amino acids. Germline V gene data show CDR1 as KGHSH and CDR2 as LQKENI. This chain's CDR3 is CASSQSTGPQETQYF. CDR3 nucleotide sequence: TGTGCCAGCTCACAATCGACAGGGCCTCAAGAGACCCAGTACTTC. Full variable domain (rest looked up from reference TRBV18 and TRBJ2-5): NAGVMQNPRHLVRRRGQEARLRCSPMKGHSHVYWYRQLPEEGLKFMVYLQKENIIDESGMPKERFSAEFPKEGPSILRIQQVVRGDSAAYFCASSQSTGPQETQYFGPGTRLLVL.

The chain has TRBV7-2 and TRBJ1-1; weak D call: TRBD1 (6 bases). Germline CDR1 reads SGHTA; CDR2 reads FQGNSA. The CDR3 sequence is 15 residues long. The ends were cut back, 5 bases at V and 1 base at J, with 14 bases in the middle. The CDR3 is CASSIRTVSNTEAFF. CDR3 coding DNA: TGTGCCAGCAGCATTCGGACAGTATCGAACACTGAAGCTTTCTTT.

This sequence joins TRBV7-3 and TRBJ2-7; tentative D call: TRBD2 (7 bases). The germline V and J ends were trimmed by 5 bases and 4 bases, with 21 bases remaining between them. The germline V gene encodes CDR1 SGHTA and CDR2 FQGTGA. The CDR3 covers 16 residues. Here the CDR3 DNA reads TGTGCCAGCAGCCCCTTGGGAGGGGGTCCTCATTACGAGCAGTACTTC. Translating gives CASSPLGGGPHYEQYF.

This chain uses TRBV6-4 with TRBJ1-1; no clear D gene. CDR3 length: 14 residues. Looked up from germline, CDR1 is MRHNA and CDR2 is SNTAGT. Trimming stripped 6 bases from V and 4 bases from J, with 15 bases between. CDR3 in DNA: TGTGCCAGCAGCGCGGAATTACACGGCACTGAAGCTTTCTTT. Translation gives CASSAELHGTEAFF.

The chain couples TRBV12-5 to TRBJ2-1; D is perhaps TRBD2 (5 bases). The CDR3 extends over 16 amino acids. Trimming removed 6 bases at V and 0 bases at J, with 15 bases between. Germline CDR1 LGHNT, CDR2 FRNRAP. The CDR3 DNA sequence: TGTGCTAGTGGCGACTTCCGCGGAGGCTCCTACAATGAGCAGTTCTTC. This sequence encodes CASGDFRGGSYNEQFF.

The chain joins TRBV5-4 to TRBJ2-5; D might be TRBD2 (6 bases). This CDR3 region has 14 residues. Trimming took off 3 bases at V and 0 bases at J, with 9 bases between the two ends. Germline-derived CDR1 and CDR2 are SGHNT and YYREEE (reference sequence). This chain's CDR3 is CASSWTGDQETQYF. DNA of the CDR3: TGTGCCAGCAGCTGGACGGGGGACCAAGAGACCCAGTACTTC.

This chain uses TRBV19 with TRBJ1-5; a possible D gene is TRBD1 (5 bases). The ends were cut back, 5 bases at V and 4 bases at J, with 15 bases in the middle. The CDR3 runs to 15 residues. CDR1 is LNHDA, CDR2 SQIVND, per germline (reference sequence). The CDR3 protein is CASSPITQGNQPQHF. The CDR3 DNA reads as TGTGCCAGTAGTCCAATCACCCAGGGAAATCAGCCCCAGCATTTT. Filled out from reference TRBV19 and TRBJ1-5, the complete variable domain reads DGGITQSPKYLFRKEGQNVTLSCEQNLNHDAMYWYRQDPGQGLRLIYYSQIVNDFQKGDIAEGYSVSREKKESFPLTVTSAQKNPTAFYLCASSPITQGNQPQHFGDGTRLSIL.

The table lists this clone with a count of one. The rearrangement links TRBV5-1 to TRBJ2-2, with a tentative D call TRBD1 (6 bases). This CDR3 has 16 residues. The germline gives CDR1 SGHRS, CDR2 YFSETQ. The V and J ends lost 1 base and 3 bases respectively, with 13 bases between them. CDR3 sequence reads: CASSLLQGAYTGELFF. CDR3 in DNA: TGCGCCAGCAGCTTGTTACAGGGTGCATACACCGGGGAGCTGTTTTTT.